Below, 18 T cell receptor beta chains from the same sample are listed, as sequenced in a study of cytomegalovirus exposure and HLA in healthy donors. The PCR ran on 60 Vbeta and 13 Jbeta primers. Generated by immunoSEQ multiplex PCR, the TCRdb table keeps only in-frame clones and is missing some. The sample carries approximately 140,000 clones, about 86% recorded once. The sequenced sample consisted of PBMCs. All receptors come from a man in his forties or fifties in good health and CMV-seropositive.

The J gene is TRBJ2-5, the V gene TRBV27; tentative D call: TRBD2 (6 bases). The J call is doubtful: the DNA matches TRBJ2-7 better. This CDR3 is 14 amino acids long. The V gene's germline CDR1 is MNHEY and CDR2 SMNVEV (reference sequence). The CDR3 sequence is CASSLAGRSYEQYF. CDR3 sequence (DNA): TGTGCCAGCAGCTTGGCAGGGAGGTCCTACGAGCAGTACTTC.

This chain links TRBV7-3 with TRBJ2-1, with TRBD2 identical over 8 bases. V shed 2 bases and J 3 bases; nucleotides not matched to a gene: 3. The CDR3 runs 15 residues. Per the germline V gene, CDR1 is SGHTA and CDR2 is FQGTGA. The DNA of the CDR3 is TGTGCCAGCAGCTTACGGGGGGGAAGCTACAATGAGCAGTTCTTC. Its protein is CASSLRGGSYNEQFF.

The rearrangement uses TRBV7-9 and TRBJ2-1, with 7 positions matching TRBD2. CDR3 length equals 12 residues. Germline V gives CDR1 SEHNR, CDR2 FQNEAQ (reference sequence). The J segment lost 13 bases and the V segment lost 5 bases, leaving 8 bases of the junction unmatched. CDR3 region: CASSADGGTQFF. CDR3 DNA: TGTGCCAGCAGCGCCGACGGGGGGACCCAGTTCTTC. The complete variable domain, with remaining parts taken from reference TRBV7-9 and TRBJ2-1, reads DTGVSQNPRHKITKRGQNVTFRCDPISEHNRLYWYRQTLGQGPEFLTYFQNEAQLEKSRLLSDRFSAERPKGSFSTLEIQRTEQGDSAMYLCASSADGGTQFFGPGTRLTVL.

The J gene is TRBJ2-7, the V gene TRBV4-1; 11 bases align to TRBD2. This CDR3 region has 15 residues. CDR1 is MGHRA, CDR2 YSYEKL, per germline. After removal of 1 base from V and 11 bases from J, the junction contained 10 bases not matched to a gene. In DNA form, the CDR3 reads TGCGCCAGCAGCCAAGGAACTACAGGGACTAGCGGAAAGTACTTC. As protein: CASSQGTTGTSGKYF.

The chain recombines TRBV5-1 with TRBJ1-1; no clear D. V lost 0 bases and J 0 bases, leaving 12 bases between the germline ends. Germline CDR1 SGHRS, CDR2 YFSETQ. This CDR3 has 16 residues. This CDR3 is CASSLVQNYMNTEAFF. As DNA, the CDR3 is TGCGCCAGCAGCTTGGTACAGAATTACATGAACACTGAAGCTTTCTTT.

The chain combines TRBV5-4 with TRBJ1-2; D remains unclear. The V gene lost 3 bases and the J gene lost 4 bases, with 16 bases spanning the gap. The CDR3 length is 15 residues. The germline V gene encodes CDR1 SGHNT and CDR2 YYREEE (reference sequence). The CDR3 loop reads CASSSAWQVSYGYTF. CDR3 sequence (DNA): TGTGCCAGCAGCTCCGCTTGGCAGGTATCCTATGGCTACACCTTC.

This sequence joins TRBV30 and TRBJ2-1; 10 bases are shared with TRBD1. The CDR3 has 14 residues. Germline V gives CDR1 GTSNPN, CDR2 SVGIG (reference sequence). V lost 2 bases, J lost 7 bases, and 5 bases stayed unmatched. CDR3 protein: CAWSPGQGKNEQFF. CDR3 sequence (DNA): TGTGCCTGGAGTCCGGGACAGGGGAAGAATGAGCAGTTCTTC. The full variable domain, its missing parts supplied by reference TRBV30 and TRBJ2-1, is SQTIHQWPATLVQPVGSPLSLECTVEGTSNPNLYWYRQAAGRGLQLLFYSVGIGQISSEVPQNLSASRPQDRQFILSSKKLLLSDSGFYLCAWSPGQGKNEQFFGPGTRLTVL.

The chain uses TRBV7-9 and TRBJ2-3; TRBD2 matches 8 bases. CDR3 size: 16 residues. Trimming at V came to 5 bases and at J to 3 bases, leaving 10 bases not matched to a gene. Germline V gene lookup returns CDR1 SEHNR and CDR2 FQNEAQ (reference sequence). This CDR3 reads CASSRGNSGGTDTQYF. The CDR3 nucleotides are TGTGCCAGCAGCCGCGGTAACAGCGGGGGTACAGATACGCAGTATTTT.

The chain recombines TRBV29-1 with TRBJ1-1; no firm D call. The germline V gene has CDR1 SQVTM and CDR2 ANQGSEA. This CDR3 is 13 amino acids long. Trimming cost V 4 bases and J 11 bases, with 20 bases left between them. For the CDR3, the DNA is TGCAGCGTTGGAATGGGCCTCGGGGTCGGCGCTTTCTTT. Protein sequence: CSVGMGLGVGAFF.

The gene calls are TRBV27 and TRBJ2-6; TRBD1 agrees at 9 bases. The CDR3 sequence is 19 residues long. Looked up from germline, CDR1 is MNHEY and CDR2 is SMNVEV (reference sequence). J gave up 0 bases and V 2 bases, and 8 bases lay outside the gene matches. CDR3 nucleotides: TGTGCCAGCAGTTTAACTGGACAGGGGCCCTTCTCTGGGGCCAACGTCCTGACTTTC. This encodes CASSLTGQGPFSGANVLTF.

The CDR3 sequence is CASSQYRGAWDSPLHF. The CDR3 DNA reads as TGTGCCAGCAGCCAATACAGGGGCGCTTGGGATTCACCCCTCCACTTT. The rearrangement links TRBV14 to TRBJ1-6; the match to TRBD1 covers 7 bases. The V segment lost 2 bases and the J segment 8 bases; nucleotides outside the gene matches: 9. This CDR3 is 16 amino acids long. Germline loops: CDR1 SGHDN, CDR2 FVKESK.

CDR3 protein: CASSFRLAGEDEQFF. CDR3 nucleotides: TGTGCCAGCAGCTTTCGACTAGCGGGAGAAGATGAGCAGTTCTTC. This chain uses TRBV11-3 with TRBJ2-1; TRBD2 agrees at 12 bases. V lost 3 bases to trimming and J lost 8 bases; unmatched junction nucleotides: 5. Germline loops: CDR1 SGHNT, CDR2 YENEEA. This CDR3 is 15 amino acids long.

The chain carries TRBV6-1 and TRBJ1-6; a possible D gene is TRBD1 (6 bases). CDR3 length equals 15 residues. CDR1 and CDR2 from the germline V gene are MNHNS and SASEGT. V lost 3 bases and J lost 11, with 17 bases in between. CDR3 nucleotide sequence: TGTGCCAGCAGTGATAGTTTGGGGGCGGCCCCACCCCTCCACTTT. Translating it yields CASSDSLGAAPPLHF.

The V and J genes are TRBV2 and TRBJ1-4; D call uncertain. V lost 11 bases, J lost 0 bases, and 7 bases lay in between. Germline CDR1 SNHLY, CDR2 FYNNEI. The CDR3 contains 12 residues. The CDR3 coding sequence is TGTGCCTCCCTATCAACTAATGAAAAACTGTTTTTT. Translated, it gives CASLSTNEKLFF.

The CDR3 nucleotides read TGTGCCAGCAGCCCAAGGACAGGGGCCGAGCAGTACTTC. It is translated as CASSPRTGAEQYF. The rearrangement links TRBV11-3 to TRBJ2-7, with TRBD1 identical over 9 bases. The CDR3 consists of 13 residues. CDR1 and CDR2 from the germline V gene are SGHNT and YENEEA. The ends lost 5 bases at V and 6 bases at J; junction bases unmatched: 5.

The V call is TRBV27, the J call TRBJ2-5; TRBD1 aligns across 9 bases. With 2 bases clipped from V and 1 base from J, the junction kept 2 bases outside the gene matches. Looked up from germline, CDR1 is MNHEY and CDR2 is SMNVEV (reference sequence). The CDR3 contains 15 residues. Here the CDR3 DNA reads TGTGCCAGCAGTTTAAGGGACAGGGCCCAAGAGACCCAGTACTTC. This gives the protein CASSLRDRAQETQYF.

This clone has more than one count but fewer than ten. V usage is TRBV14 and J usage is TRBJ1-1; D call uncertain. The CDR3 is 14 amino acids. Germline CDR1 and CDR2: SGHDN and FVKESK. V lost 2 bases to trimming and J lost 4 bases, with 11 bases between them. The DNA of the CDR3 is TGTGCCAGCAGCCAAACTGTTGGGAGCACTGAAGCTTTCTTT. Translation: CASSQTVGSTEAFF.

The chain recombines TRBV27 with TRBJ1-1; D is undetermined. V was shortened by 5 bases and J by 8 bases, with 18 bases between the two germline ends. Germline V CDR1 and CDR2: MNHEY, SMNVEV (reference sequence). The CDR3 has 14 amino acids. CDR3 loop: CASSRQRSSPEAFF. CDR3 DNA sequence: TGTGCCAGCAGTCGACAACGGTCTTCTCCAGAAGCTTTCTTT.